The T cell receptor (beta chain) under discussion was sequenced for a study of blood T cell repertoires in COVID-19. About the research overall: Specimens from acute and convalescent COVID-19 originated in the United States, Italy and Spain. PBMCs, B-cell-depleted T cells, or T cells provided the cDNA or gDNA that made up the material.

CDR3 length: 10 amino acids. The V gene's germline CDR1 is MRHNA and CDR2 SNTAGT. Trimming cost V 6 bases and J 12 bases, with 6 bases left between them. Original analysis: Nucleated cell number was recorded as an estimate derived from reference gene primer amplification. Clones were sequenced by immunoSEQ multiplex PCR, and TCRdb holds only the in-frame ones, with some missing. V and J calls and clone size come straight from that table; D and trimming were deduced from the DNA. Of fewer than 200,000 clones in the sample, almost 85% were seen once. The chain recombines TRBV6-4 with TRBJ1-6; D is uncertain. This receptor was taken from a man aged 40-50 years who had recovered from COVID-19. Sequenced: peripheral blood. This CDR3 reads CASSRGPLHF. CDR3 DNA sequence: TGTGCCAGCAGCCGAGGACCCCTCCACTTT.